A selection of T cell receptor beta chains follows, all from one sample in a study of T cell clonotyping in hematopoietic cell transplantation. Using immunoSEQ multiplex PCR, the repertoire was profiled, and TCRdb retains in-frame clones only, with some absent. The sample has fewer than 40,000 clones; over 70% are singletons. Source material: peripheral blood mononuclear cells. The receptors were sampled from a woman aged 40 to 55 in good health. Some clones in this sample may be carry-over from other donors' samples. The CDR3 runs from the conserved cysteine through the conserved F or W. A D gene is named only where the DNA matches it firmly. Clone size is given for some rows only: seen once, a few or many times, or a class if the clone is expanded.

V gene	clone size	D gene	J gene	CDR3 protein	CDR3 DNA
TRBV6-5	NA	NA	TRBJ1-2	CASSYSMGPGGYTF	TGTGCCAGCAGTTACTCGATGGGCCCAGGTGGCTACACCTTC
TRBV28	NA	NA	TRBJ1-3	CASSVPRGWENTIYF	TGTGCCAGCAGCGTCCCGAGGGGGTGGGAAAACACCATATATTTT
TRBV30	NA	NA	TRBJ1-1	CAWSEGSSFTEAFF	TGTGCCTGGAGTGAGGGGAGTTCGTTCACTGAAGCTTTCTTT
TRBV5-1	NA	TRBD2	TRBJ2-1	CANPPPYTSGSSYNEQFF	TGCGCCAACCCACCCCCCTATACTAGCGGGAGCTCCTACAATGAGCAGTTCTTC
TRBV5-8	NA	NA	TRBJ2-7	CASSLEGARFREQYF	TGTGCCAGCAGCTTGGAGGGAGCCCGCTTTAGAGAGCAGTACTTC
TRBV19	NA	TRBD1	TRBJ1-1	CASKPMADRAYTEAFF	TGTGCCTCAAAACCTATGGCGGACAGGGCATACACTGAAGCTTTCTTT
TRBV27	NA	TRBD1	TRBJ2-2	CASSFPGGNTGELFF	TGTGCCAGCAGTTTCCCAGGGGGTAACACCGGGGAGCTGTTTTTT
TRBV5-4	NA	NA	TRBJ1-2	CASSSGVGYTF	TGTGCCAGCAGCAGTGGGGTTGGCTACACCTTC
TRBV9	few	NA	TRBJ2-7	CASSAQLGHEQYF	TGTGCCAGCAGCGCCCAGTTGGGGCACGAGCAGTACTTC
TRBV25-1	NA	TRBD1	TRBJ1-4	CASSELGQGPNEKLFF	TGTGCCAGCAGTGAATTAGGACAGGGTCCTAATGAAAAACTGTTTTTT
TRBV7-9	NA	TRBD2	TRBJ2-5	CASSPGLAGNSETQYF	TGTGCCAGCAGCCCCGGACTAGCCGGTAATTCCGAGACCCAGTACTTC
TRBV4-3	NA	TRBD1	TRBJ2-7	CASSRRQGYEQYF	TGCGCCAGCAGCCGAAGACAGGGCTACGAGCAGTACTTC
TRBV4-3	NA	NA	TRBJ1-1	CASSQGTGLNTEAFF	TGCGCCAGCAGCCAAGGAACAGGATTGAATACTGAAGCTTTCTTT
TRBV5-1	NA	TRBD1	TRBJ1-4	CASSLEGTGSQEKLFF	TGCGCCAGCAGCTTGGAGGGGACAGGGAGCCAGGAAAAACTGTTTTTT